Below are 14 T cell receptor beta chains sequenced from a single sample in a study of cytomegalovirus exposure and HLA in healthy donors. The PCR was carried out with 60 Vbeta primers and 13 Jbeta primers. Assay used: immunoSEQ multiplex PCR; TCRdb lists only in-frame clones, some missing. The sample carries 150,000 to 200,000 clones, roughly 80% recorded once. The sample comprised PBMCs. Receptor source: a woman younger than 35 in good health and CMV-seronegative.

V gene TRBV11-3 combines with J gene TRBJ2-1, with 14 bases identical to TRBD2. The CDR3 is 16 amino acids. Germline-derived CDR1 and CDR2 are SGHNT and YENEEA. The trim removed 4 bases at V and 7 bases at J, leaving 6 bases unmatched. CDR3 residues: CASSSRLAGGINEQFF. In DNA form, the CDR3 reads TGTGCCAGCAGCTCCCGACTAGCGGGAGGGATAAATGAGCAGTTCTTC.

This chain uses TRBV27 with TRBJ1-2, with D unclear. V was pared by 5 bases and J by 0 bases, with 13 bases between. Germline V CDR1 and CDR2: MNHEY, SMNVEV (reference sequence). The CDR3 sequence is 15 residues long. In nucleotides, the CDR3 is TGTGCCAGCAGTCTCCGGGTCGGCCCTAACTATGGCTACACCTTC. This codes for CASSLRVGPNYGYTF.

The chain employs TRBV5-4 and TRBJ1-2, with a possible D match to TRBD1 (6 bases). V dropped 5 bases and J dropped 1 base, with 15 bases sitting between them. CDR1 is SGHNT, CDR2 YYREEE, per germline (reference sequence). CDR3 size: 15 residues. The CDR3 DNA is TGTGCCAGCAGTCCAGGGGCAAATTATAACTATGGCTACACCTTC. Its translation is CASSPGANYNYGYTF.

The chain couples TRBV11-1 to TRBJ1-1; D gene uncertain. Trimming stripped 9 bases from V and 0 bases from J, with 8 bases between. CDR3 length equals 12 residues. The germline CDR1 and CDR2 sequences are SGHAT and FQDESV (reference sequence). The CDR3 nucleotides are TGTGCCAGTCGCGGGGTGAACACTGAAGCTTTCTTT. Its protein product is CASRGVNTEAFF.

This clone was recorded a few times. CDR3 nucleotides: TGTGCCAGCACCCCATTTACAGGGAACTATGGCTACACCTTC. Its translation is CASTPFTGNYGYTF. The chain has TRBV6-5 and TRBJ1-2, with a possible D match to TRBD1 (6 bases). V was shortened by 7 bases and J by 2 bases, with 14 bases between the two germline ends. The CDR3 spans 14 residues. Germline V gene lookup returns CDR1 MNHEY and CDR2 SVGAGI.

Here the CDR3 reads CASSGRTSGSYNEQFF. The CDR3 DNA is TGTGCCAGCAGCGGTAGGACTAGCGGCTCCTACAATGAGCAGTTCTTC. This chain joins TRBV5-4 and TRBJ2-1; 10 positions agree with TRBD2. CDR1 and CDR2 from the germline V gene are SGHNT and YYREEE (reference sequence). CDR3 length equals 16 residues. V was clipped by 4 bases and J by 0 bases; unmatched bases: 4.

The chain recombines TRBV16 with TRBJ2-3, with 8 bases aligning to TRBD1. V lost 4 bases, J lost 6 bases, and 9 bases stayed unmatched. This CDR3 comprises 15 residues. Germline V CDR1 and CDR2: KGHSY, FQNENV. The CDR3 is CASSLGRGPTDTQYF. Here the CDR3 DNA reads TGTGCCAGCAGCCTTGGCAGGGGGCCGACGGATACGCAGTATTTT.

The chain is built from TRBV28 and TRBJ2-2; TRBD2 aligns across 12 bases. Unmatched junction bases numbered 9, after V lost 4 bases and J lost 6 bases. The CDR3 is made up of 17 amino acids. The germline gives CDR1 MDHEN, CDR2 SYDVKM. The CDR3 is CASSSPSGRAGSGELFF. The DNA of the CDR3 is TGTGCCAGCAGTTCCCCTAGCGGGAGGGCCGGATCCGGGGAGCTGTTTTTT.

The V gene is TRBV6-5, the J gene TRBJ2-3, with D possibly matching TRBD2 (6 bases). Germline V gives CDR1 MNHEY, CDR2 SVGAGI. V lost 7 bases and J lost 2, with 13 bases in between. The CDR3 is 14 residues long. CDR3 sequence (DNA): TGTGCCAGCACCGGACTAACAATCACAGATACGCAGTATTTT. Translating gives CASTGLTITDTQYF.

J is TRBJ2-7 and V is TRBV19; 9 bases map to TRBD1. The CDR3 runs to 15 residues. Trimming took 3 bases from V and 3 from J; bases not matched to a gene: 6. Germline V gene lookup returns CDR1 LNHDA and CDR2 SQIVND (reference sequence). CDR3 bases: TGTGCCAGTAGTATCGCTCGACAGGGGGTCTACGAGCAGTACTTC. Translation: CASSIARQGVYEQYF.

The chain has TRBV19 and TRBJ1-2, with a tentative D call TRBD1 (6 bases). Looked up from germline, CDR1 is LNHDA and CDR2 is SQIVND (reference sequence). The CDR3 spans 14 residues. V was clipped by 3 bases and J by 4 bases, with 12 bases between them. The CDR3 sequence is CASSIYGQSYGYTF. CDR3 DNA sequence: TGTGCCAGTAGTATTTATGGACAGAGCTATGGCTACACCTTC.

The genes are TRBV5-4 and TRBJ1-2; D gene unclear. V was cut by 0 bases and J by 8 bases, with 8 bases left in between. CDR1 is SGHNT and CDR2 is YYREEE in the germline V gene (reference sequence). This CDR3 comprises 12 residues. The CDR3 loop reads CASSLAYSGYTF. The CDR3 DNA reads TGTGCCAGCAGCTTGGCCTATAGCGGCTACACCTTC.

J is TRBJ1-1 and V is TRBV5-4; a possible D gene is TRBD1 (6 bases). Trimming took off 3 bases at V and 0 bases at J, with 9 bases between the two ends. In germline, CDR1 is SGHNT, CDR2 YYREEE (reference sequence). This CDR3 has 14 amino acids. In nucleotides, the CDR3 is TGTGCCAGCAGCTGGGACACCCTGAACACTGAAGCTTTCTTT. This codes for CASSWDTLNTEAFF.

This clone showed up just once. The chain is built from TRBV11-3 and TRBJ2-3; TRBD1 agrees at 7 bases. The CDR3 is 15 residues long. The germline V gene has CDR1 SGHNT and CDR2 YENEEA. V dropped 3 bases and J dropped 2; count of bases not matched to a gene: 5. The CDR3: CASSFSGQHTDTQYF. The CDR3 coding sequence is TGTGCCAGCAGCTTTTCGGGACAGCACACAGATACGCAGTATTTT.